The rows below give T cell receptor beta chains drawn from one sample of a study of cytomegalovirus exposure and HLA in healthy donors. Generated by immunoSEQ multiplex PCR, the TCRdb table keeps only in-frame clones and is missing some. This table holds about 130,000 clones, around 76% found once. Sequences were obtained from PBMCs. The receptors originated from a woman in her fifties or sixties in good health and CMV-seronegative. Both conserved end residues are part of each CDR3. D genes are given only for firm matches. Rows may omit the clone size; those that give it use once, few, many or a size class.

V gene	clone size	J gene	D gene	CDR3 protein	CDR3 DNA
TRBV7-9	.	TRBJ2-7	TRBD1	CASSLGTGYEQYF	TGTGCCAGCAGCTTAGGGACAGGGTACGAGCAGTACTTC
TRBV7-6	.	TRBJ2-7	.	CASSLVPRGRSYEQYF	TGTGCCAGCAGCTTAGTTCCCAGGGGCAGGTCCTACGAGCAGTACTTC
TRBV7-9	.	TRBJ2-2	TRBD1	CASSARGQVVKLFF	TGTGCCAGCAGCGCCCGAGGACAGGTCGTAAAGCTGTTTTTT
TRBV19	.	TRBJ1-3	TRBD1	CASRQNRGSGNTIYF	TGTGCCAGTAGACAGAACAGGGGATCCGGAAACACCATATATTTT
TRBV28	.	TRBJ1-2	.	CASSLISSNYGYTF	TGTGCCAGCAGTTTAATTTCGTCCAACTATGGCTACACCTTC
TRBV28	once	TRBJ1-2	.	CASSPPLDRDNYYGYTF	TGTGCCAGCAGTCCCCCCCTCGACCGGGACAACTACTATGGCTACACCTTC
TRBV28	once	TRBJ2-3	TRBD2	CASSLVGGSTDTQYF	TGTGCCAGCAGTTTAGTGGGAGGGAGCACAGATACGCAGTATTTT
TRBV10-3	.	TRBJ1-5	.	CAISESRVVSNQPQHF	TGTGCCATCAGTGAGTCTCGGGTAGTGAGCAATCAGCCCCAGCATTTT
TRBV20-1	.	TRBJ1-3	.	CSAPKGNTIYF	TGCAGTGCTCCTAAAGGAAACACCATATATTTT
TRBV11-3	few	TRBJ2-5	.	CASSSGGETQYF	TGTGCCAGCAGCTCAGGGGGGGAGACCCAGTACTTC
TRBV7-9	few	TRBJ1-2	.	CASSPTQGNGYTF	TGTGCCAGCAGCCCTACCCAGGGAAATGGCTACACCTTC
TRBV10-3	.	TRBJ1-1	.	CAAHNPARGLGFRTPEAFF	TGTGCCGCACACAATCCGGCCCGGGGTCTAGGCTTTAGGACCCCTGAGGCTTTCTTT
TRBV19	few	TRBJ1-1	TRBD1	CASSIGGQGTEAFF	TGTGCCAGTAGTATCGGGGGACAGGGGACTGAAGCTTTCTTT
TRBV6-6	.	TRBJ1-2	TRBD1	CASSSRTGGDGYPF	TGTGCCAGCAGTTCCCGGACAGGCGGGGATGGCTACCCCTTC
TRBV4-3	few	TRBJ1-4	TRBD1	CASSPGQGSYEKLFF	TGCGCCAGCAGCCCCGGACAGGGGAGTTATGAAAAACTGTTTTTT
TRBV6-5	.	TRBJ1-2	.	CASGYSGTQRWGYTF	TGTGCCAGCGGGTATAGCGGGACACAGAGGTGGGGCTACACCTTC
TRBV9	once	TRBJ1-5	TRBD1	CASSVGTGKSNQPQHF	TGTGCCAGCAGCGTAGGGACAGGGAAGAGCAATCAGCCCCAGCATTTT
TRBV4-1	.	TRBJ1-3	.	CASRVGEGPGNTIYF	TGCGCCAGCAGGGTTGGGGAGGGCCCGGGAAACACCATATATTTT
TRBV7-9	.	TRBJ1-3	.	CASSFRVAGNTIYF	TGTGCCAGCAGCTTCAGGGTAGCCGGAAACACCATATATTTT
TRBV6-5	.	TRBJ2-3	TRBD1	CASSRQGQTDTQYF	TGTGCCAGCAGTCGACAGGGCCAGACAGATACGCAGTATTTT
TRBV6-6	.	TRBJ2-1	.	CASRPQDSYNEQFF	TGTGCCAGCCGCCCGCAGGACTCCTACAATGAGCAGTTCTTC
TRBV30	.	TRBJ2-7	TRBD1	CAWSEGAVAYEQYF	TGTGCCTGGAGTGAGGGGGCAGTTGCGTACGAGCAGTACTTC
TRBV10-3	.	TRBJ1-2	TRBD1	CAISGGTGARYYGYTF	TGTGCCATCAGTGGGGGGACAGGCGCGCGTTACTATGGCTACACCTTC
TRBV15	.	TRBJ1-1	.	CATSTGSLNTEAFF	TGTGCCACCAGCACCGGGTCTTTGAACACTGAAGCTTTCTTT
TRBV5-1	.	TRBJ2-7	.	CASSLDVTRREQYF	TGCGCCAGCAGCCTGGACGTCACTCGCCGCGAGCAGTACTTC
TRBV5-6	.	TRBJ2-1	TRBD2	CASSVPSGRTQFF	TGTGCCAGCAGCGTACCGAGCGGGAGGACGCAGTTCTTC
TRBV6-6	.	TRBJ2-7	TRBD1	CASYHPGTGIEQYF	TGTGCCAGCTACCATCCCGGGACAGGGATCGAGCAGTACTTC
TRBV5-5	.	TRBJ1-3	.	CASSLRGSGNTIYF	TGTGCCAGCAGCTTGAGGGGCTCTGGAAACACCATATATTTT